This is a list of T cell receptor beta chains from one sample in a study of technical replicates of blood from a few donors. The assay was immunoSEQ multiplex PCR, and TCRdb's table has in-frame clones only and misses some. This table holds 75,000 to 100,000 clones, roughly 96% found once. Sequenced sample: T cells isolated from PBMCs. Every receptor here comes from a human donor in good health. Both conserved end residues are part of each CDR3.

v_call cdr3_aa
TRBV14 CASSQSSGGERMNTEAFF
TRBV30 CAWSVGGGTSTDTQYF
TRBV19 CASSITLYKISGTSYEQYF
TRBV9 CASSVGSSGGYEQYF
TRBV9 CASSLHQGRNTEAFF
TRBV4-3 CASSQDLSQLSLRGYTF
TRBV11-1 CASSFSYYIQYF
TRBV5-1 CASSLGLTSGQETQYF
TRBV4-3 CASSRNPDEEFYGYTF
TRBV6-1 CASSQHEGLSYEQYF
TRBV4-1 CASSHGDRDTDTQYF
TRBV5-1 CASSLGQPAGELFF
TRBV7-9 CASLGTGWSITNGYTF
TRBV27 CASRSGLSTEAFF
TRBV6-1 CASLGQNYGYTF
TRBV5-1 CASSLEREYEQYF
TRBV4-2 CASSLLNRDSYEQYF
TRBV29-1 CSVEDQNQGLFEYGYTF
TRBV7-6 CASSPSRSSRELFF
TRBV9 CASSVDYETQYF
TRBV6-5 CASSYSKGHGYTF
TRBV27 CASSHAGEAHEQYF